Listed here are 17 T cell receptor beta chains from one sample, sequenced in a study of tissue T cells after allogeneic stem cell transplantation. The repertoire was sequenced with immunoSEQ multiplex PCR; TCRdb's copy has only in-frame clones and lacks some. The data hold 48,000 or so clones, with around 67% observed a single time. Sequencing was carried out using sorted cells pooled from one or two spleens. These receptors were taken from a pool of C57BL/6 mice in good health.

Note on this clone: The gene names here belong to mouse. The CDR3 end lies 1 residue beyond the end of the read and is filled in from the germline J gene. The gene calls are TRBV1 and TRBJ2-7; no clear D gene. Trimming left V 0 bases short and J 3 bases short, with 9 bases between. CDR1 NSQYPW and CDR2 LRSPGD come from the germline V gene (reference sequence). This CDR3 has 14 amino acids. The CDR3 DNA, read in part, is TGCACCTGCAGTGCAGAATCCTGGTTCTATGAACAGTAC. It is translated as CTCSAESWFYEQY. The entire CDR3 protein reads CTCSAESWFYEQYF.

This clone appeared once. The gene names given are mouse names. The CDR3 extends 1 residue past the end of the read, so its final part is completed from the germline J gene. The V and J genes are TRBV20 and TRBJ2-1; 11 nucleotides match TRBD1. The trim removed 1 base at V and 0 bases at J, leaving 5 bases unmatched. Germline loops: CDR1 GFQATS, CDR2 STVNSAI. This CDR3 spans 17 amino acids. The CDR3 DNA, read in part, is TGTGGTGCTAGGGGACCGGGACAGGGGGATAACTATGCTGAGCAGTTC. This encodes CGARGPGQGDNYAEQF. The entire CDR3 sequence reads CGARGPGQGDNYAEQFF.

Concerning this clone itself: The genes are named according to mouse. Read sequence stops 1 residue before the CDR3 end, and the germline J gene provides the missing end. This chain joins TRBV15 and TRBJ2-5; 7 positions agree with TRBD2. The ends lost 1 base at V and 6 bases at J; junction bases unmatched: 1. CDR1 and CDR2 (germline): SGHND, FRSKSL. The CDR3 is made up of 13 amino acids. The CDR3 spells CASSLGWGDTQYF. Partial CDR3 DNA: TGTGCCAGCAGTTTAGGCTGGGGGGACACCCAGTAC.

With respect to this clone: Mouse names are used for the genes. The CDR3 end is not reached by the read, which stops 1 residue before it; the germline J gene fills it in. V usage is TRBV19 and J usage is TRBJ1-5, with 7 bases identical to TRBD1. The CDR3 loop spans 14 amino acids. Germline V gives CDR1 FNHDT, CDR2 SITEND (reference sequence). Trimming cost V 7 bases and J 3 bases; bases outside gene matches: 7. CDR3 bases read: TGTGCCAGCTCTCACAGGGGAGGCAACCAGGCTCCGCTT. Its protein is CASSHRGGNQAPL. The complete CDR3 protein is CASSHRGGNQAPLF.

Note on this clone: Gene and germline names: mouse. The read ends 1 residue early relative to the CDR3; the germline J gene fills the gap. The gene calls are TRBV2 and TRBJ1-1, with D perhaps matching TRBD1 (6 bases). The CDR3 is 14 residues long. Per germline, CDR1 LGHNA and CDR2 YSYQKL. V was cut by 5 bases and J by 1 base, with 11 bases left in between. Incomplete CDR3 DNA: TGTGCCAGCAGCAAGGGACAACAAAACACAGAAGTCTTC. This gives the protein CASSKGQQNTEVF. In full, the CDR3 reads CASSKGQQNTEVFF.

Of note for this clone: Gene and germline names: mouse. The missing CDR3 end, 1 residue past where the read stops, is filled in from the germline J gene. The chain couples TRBV12-2 to TRBJ2-2, with 8 bases fitting TRBD2. The germline gives CDR1 SGHLS, CDR2 HYDKME. V was clipped by 3 bases and J by 1 base; unmatched bases: 0. There are 14 residues in the CDR3. CDR3 protein: CASSGLGNTGQLYF. The covered CDR3 bases are TGTGCCAGCTCTGGACTGGGAAACACCGGGCAGCTCTAC.

For this clone: Each gene name is a mouse one. Read data end 1 residue before the CDR3 end; the end is taken from the germline J gene. J is TRBJ2-5 and V is TRBV4, with 8 nucleotides matching TRBD2. Germline CDR1 is LGHDT and CDR2 is YNNKQL (reference sequence). The CDR3 spans 12 residues. With 5 bases clipped from V and 8 bases from J, the junction kept 3 bases outside the gene matches. The covered CDR3 bases are TGTGCCAGCAGCCCCTGGGGGGCCACCCAGTAC. Its translation is CASSPWGATQY. The entire CDR3 protein reads CASSPWGATQYF.

Comments on this clone: Gene names and germline refer to mouse. The CDR3 bases that were read are TGTGCCAGCAGTGAGTGGGGGGTCTATGAACAGTAC. Its protein is CASSEWGVYEQY. The whole CDR3 reads CASSEWGVYEQYF. The chain has TRBV13-3 and TRBJ2-7; TRBD2 aligns across 7 bases. The read comes to an end 1 residue before the CDR3 does, leaving the germline J gene to fill in the end. Germline V gene lookup returns CDR1 NNHDY and CDR2 SYVADS. There are 13 residues in the CDR3. The V and J ends lost 2 bases and 3 bases, in that order; junction bases with no gene match: 2.

As to this clone: Gene names denote mouse genes. The observed sequence ends 1 residue before the CDR3 terminus, with the missing tail filled in from the germline J gene. The chain combines TRBV13-2 with TRBJ2-4, with TRBD1 matching 11 bases. This CDR3 comprises 14 residues. The V segment lost 5 bases and the J segment 5 bases; nucleotides outside the gene matches: 4. CDR1 is NNHNN and CDR2 is SYGAGS in the germline V gene (reference sequence). The part of the CDR3 DNA that was read is TGTGCCAGCGGGTCGGGACAGGGGGGAAACACCTTGTAC. It translates to CASGSGQGGNTLY. In full, the CDR3 is CASGSGQGGNTLYF.

With respect to this clone: Mouse gene names and germline throughout. The read comes to an end 1 residue before the CDR3 does, leaving the germline J gene to fill in the end. The chain couples TRBV29 to TRBJ1-2; 11 bases align to TRBD1. The germline V gene has CDR1 MSHET and CDR2 SYDVDS. The CDR3 has 20 amino acids. V lost 4 bases to trimming and J lost 0 bases; unmatched junction nucleotides: 16. The CDR3 bases that were read are TGTGCTAGCAGTTCCCATCCCGAGGTCCCGGGACAGGGGGCAAACTCCGACTACACC. Translating gives CASSSHPEVPGQGANSDYT. The complete CDR3 sequence is CASSSHPEVPGQGANSDYTF. Full variable domain (missing parts from reference TRBV29 and TRBJ1-2): DMKVTQMPRYLIKRMGENVLLECGQDMSHETMYWYRQDPGLGLQLIYISYDVDSNSEGDIPKGYRVSRKKREHFSLILDSAKTNQTSVYFCASSSHPEVPGQGANSDYTFGSGTRLLVI.

Notes on this clone: Mouse gene names and germline throughout. Read coverage stops 1 residue before the CDR3 terminus; the germline J gene supplies the remainder. The chain joins TRBV5 to TRBJ2-7; 7 positions agree with TRBD2. Germline assignment: CDR1 LGHNA and CDR2 YNLKQL (reference sequence). V was pared by 0 bases and J by 3 bases, with 5 bases of the junction left unmatched. This CDR3 spans 15 amino acids. The CDR3 DNA, read in part, is TGTGCCAGCAGCCAAGATAGGGCTGGGGGCTATGAACAGTAC. Translated, it gives CASSQDRAGGYEQY. The full CDR3 protein reads CASSQDRAGGYEQYF.

On this clone itself: Each gene name is a mouse one. Read data end 1 residue before the CDR3 end; the end is taken from the germline J gene. The chain recombines TRBV13-2 with TRBJ2-5; possibly TRBD1 for D (6 bases). The CDR3 runs to 14 residues. CDR1 and CDR2 (germline): NNHNN, SYGAGS (reference sequence). V was trimmed by 2 bases and J by 2 bases, leaving 9 bases between them. Here the CDR3 reads CASGEARGQDTQYF. CDR3 DNA, as far as it was read: TGTGCCAGCGGTGAGGCCAGGGGCCAAGACACCCAGTAC.

Concerning this clone itself: Gene names are mouse gene names. Read data end 1 residue before the CDR3 end; the end is taken from the germline J gene. The chain couples TRBV13-2 to TRBJ2-2; D could derive from TRBD1 or TRBD2 (5 bases each). Trimming removed 0 bases from V and 5 bases from J, with 5 bases in between. CDR1 is NNHNN and CDR2 is SYGAGS in the germline V gene (reference sequence). The CDR3 extends over 13 amino acids. The CDR3 DNA, read in part, is TGTGCCAGCGGTGATGGGGGGACCGGGCAGCTCTAC. Amino acid sequence: CASGDGGTGQLY. The complete CDR3 sequence is CASGDGGTGQLYF.

This clone was seen more than once but under ten times. Gene names follow the mouse nomenclature. The read ends 1 residue shy of where the CDR3 ends; the end is completed using the germline J gene. The V gene is TRBV12-1, the J gene TRBJ2-7, with 9 bases matching TRBD2. Germline V gene sequence: CDR1 SGHSN, CDR2 HYEKVE. The CDR3 consists of 14 residues. The ends lost 4 bases at V and 0 bases at J; junction bases unmatched: 3. The sequenced part of the CDR3 DNA is TGTGCCAGCTCAAACTGGGGGGACTCCTATGAACAGTAC. This encodes CASSNWGDSYEQY. The whole CDR3 reads CASSNWGDSYEQYF.

This clone has only a few counts. The germline and genes are mouse ones. Coverage ceases 1 residue before the CDR3 finishes, and the germline J gene fills in the end. The J gene is TRBJ1-2, the V gene TRBV1; D not certain. The CDR3 consists of 13 residues. V was pared by 3 bases and J by 0 bases, with 5 bases between. In germline, CDR1 is NSQYPW, CDR2 LRSPGD (reference sequence). This chain's CDR3 is CTCSAHANSDYTF. CDR3 DNA, as far as it was read: TGCACCTGCAGTGCTCATGCAAACTCCGACTACACC.

Concerning this clone: Gene names denote mouse genes. The missing CDR3 end, 1 residue past where the read stops, is filled in from the germline J gene. This sequence joins TRBV20 and TRBJ1-2; the D gene is possibly TRBD1 (6 bases). Trimming shortened V by 0 bases and J by 0 bases, and 11 bases separated the two germline ends. The CDR3 loop spans 15 amino acids. The V gene's germline CDR1 is GFQATS and CDR2 STVNSAI. The CDR3 is CGARESGTTNSDYTF. The sequenced part of the CDR3 DNA is TGTGGTGCTAGGGAGAGCGGGACAACAAACTCCGACTACACC.

In the case of this clone: Gene names denote mouse genes. The CDR3 end lies 1 residue beyond the end of the read and is filled in from the germline J gene. The chain employs TRBV12-2 and TRBJ2-7, with 10 positions matching TRBD2. The junction had 6 bases not matched to a gene; V was cut back by 2 bases and J by 0 bases. The CDR3 covers 16 residues. Germline CDR1 and CDR2: SGHLS and HYDKME. The sequenced part of the CDR3 DNA is TGTGCCAGCTCTCCTGACTGGGGGGCGAGCTCCTATGAACAGTAC. Translation gives CASSPDWGASSYEQY. The full CDR3 is CASSPDWGASSYEQYF.